A single sample gave rise to the 20 T cell receptor beta chains below, sequenced in a study of blood T cells in healthy people across ages. Through a sample-barcoded 5' primer and a J-beta primer mix, a second PCR was run for 7 to 11 cycles. From the 5' RACE reads, TCRdb called clonotypes with MiXCR, one entry per CDR3 protein. In the table there are 1.5 million to 2 million distinct CDR3 sequences, more than 35% of which are singletons. The sample comprised blood. The receptors were gathered from a human donor in good health.

V usage is TRBV4-3 and J usage is TRBJ2-5, with 8 bases matching TRBD1. The CDR3 length is 15 residues. J lost 3 bases, V lost 4 bases, and 7 bases had no gene match. Looked up from germline, CDR1 is LGHNA and CDR2 is YSLEER. The CDR3 sequence is CASSPIPTGEETQYF. The CDR3 bases are TGCGCCAGCAGCCCCATCCCGACAGGGGAAGAGACCCAGTACTTC.

The chain carries TRBV4-1 and TRBJ2-1; TRBD1 aligns across 9 bases. The J segment lost 8 bases and the V segment lost 4 bases, leaving 9 bases of the junction unmatched. The CDR3 is 15 residues long. Germline-derived CDR1 and CDR2 are MGHRA and YSYEKL. The DNA for the CDR3 is TGCGCCAGCAGCCTATCGGACAGGGGAGGAGATGAGCAGTTCTTC. As protein: CASSLSDRGGDEQFF.

This clonotype appeared many times. V gene TRBV29-1 combines with J gene TRBJ2-1; TRBD1 matches at 7 bases. The junction had 4 bases not matched to a gene; V was cut back by 1 base and J by 4 bases. The CDR3 has 14 amino acids. Germline V gene sequence: CDR1 SQVTM, CDR2 ANQGSEA. The CDR3 DNA reads TGCAGCGTTGAAGGACAGGGTTCATACAATGAGCAGTTCTTC. It is translated as CSVEGQGSYNEQFF.

This clonotype occurred a few times. The chain couples TRBV27 to TRBJ2-1, with TRBD1 matching 11 bases. V lost 6 bases, J lost 4 bases, and 8 bases stayed unmatched. CDR3 length: 16 residues. Germline assignment: CDR1 MNHEY and CDR2 SMNVEV (reference sequence). CDR3 sequence reads: CASSLWGTGGYNEQFF. The CDR3 nucleotides read TGTGCCAGCAGCCTTTGGGGGACAGGGGGTTACAATGAGCAGTTCTTC.

The chain has TRBV2 and TRBJ2-7; 7 bases agree with TRBD1. The CDR3 runs to 14 residues. The germline V gene encodes CDR1 SNHLY and CDR2 FYNNEI. With V trimmed by 7 bases and J by 3 bases, 9 bases remained unmatched. The CDR3 sequence is CASTRQGWGYEQYF. CDR3 in DNA: TGTGCCAGCACCCGACAGGGTTGGGGCTACGAGCAGTACTTC.

This clonotype was picked up a small number of times. The chain combines TRBV7-2 with TRBJ2-5; tentatively, D is TRBD1 or TRBD2 (6 bases each). The CDR3 loop spans 17 amino acids. Looked up from germline, CDR1 is SGHTA and CDR2 is FQGNSA. Trimming stripped 4 bases from V and 3 bases from J, with 21 bases between. CDR3 nucleotide sequence: TGTGCCAGCAGCTCTCGGGGGCGGTGGGCAGGGGAAGAGACCCAGTACTTC. Amino acids: CASSSRGRWAGEETQYF.

The genes are TRBV7-2 and TRBJ2-7; D ambiguous. The CDR3 covers 11 residues. V lost 5 bases, J lost 6 bases, and 8 bases lay in between. Per germline, CDR1 SGHTA and CDR2 FQGNSA. CDR3 protein: CASSAQGEQYF. The CDR3 region has the DNA TGTGCCAGCAGCGCCCAAGGCGAGCAGTACTTC.

The genes are TRBV5-1 and TRBJ1-5, with D unresolved. The V end lost 4 bases, the J end lost 3 bases, and 14 bases lay between the germline ends. Germline CDR1 reads SGHRS; CDR2 reads YFSETQ. The CDR3 runs 15 residues. The CDR3 DNA sequence: TGCGCCAGCAGCCCCGGACCCGGAAACAATCAGCCCCAGCATTTT. The encoded protein is CASSPGPGNNQPQHF. Filled out from reference TRBV5-1 and TRBJ1-5, the complete variable domain reads KAGVTQTPRYLIKTRGQQVTLSCSPISGHRSVSWYQQTPGQGLQFLFEYFSETQRNKGNFPGRFSGRQFSNSRSEMNVSTLELGDSALYLCASSPGPGNNQPQHFGDGTRLSIL.

The CDR3 sequence: CASSYWGTERPQPQHF. DNA for the CDR3: TGTGCCAGCAGTTACTGGGGAACTGAAAGGCCCCAGCCCCAGCATTTT. V gene TRBV6-2 or TRBV6-3 combines with J gene TRBJ1-5; D gene ambiguous. The CDR3 totals 16 residues. Trimming removed 1 base at V and 7 bases at J, with 17 bases between. Germline CDR1 is MNHEY and CDR2 is SVGEGT.

The gene calls are TRBV7-2 and TRBJ1-2, with a tentative D call TRBD1 (5 bases). From germline, CDR1 is SGHTA and CDR2 FQGNSA. The germline V and J ends were trimmed by 0 bases and 5 bases, with 10 bases remaining between them. The CDR3 loop spans 14 amino acids. The CDR3 nucleotides read TGTGCCAGCAGCTTAGCGGAGACAGCTTATGGCTACACCTTC. It codes for CASSLAETAYGYTF.

This clonotype was counted only a few times. V is TRBV5-1 and J is TRBJ2-5, with D uncertain. The DNA end favors TRBJ2-7, so the J call may be wrong. The germline gives CDR1 SGHRS, CDR2 YFSETQ. This CDR3 has 15 residues. CDR3 region: CASSSPFTKGGEQYF. The CDR3 nucleotides read TGCGCCAGCAGCTCACCCTTTACCAAGGGTGGCGAGCAGTACTTC.

J is TRBJ2-7 and V is TRBV7-6; D is tentatively TRBD1 or TRBD2 (5 bases each). The assigned J gene may be wrong: the sequence end matches TRBJ2-5 better. Per the germline V gene, CDR1 is SGHVS and CDR2 is FNYEAQ. This CDR3 spans 16 amino acids. The CDR3 nucleotides read TGTGCCAGCAGCCCTCCCCCGGGGCGCCCGGGGGAGACCCAGTACTTC. Translated: CASSPPPGRPGETQYF.

This rearrangement joins TRBV7-2 to TRBJ2-3; a weak D match, TRBD1 (5 bases). The germline gives CDR1 SGHTA, CDR2 FQGNSA. The ends were cut back, 1 base at V and 4 bases at J, with 9 bases in the middle. This CDR3 has 14 residues. CDR3 region: CASSLDRNPDTQYF. The DNA for the CDR3 is TGTGCCAGCAGCTTAGACAGGAACCCAGATACGCAGTATTTT.

This clonotype was seen a few times. The rearrangement joins TRBV6-5 to TRBJ2-7; TRBD1 aligns across 7 bases. The CDR3 totals 13 residues. CDR1 and CDR2 from the germline V gene are MNHEY and SVGAGI. V dropped 4 bases and J dropped 7; count of bases not matched to a gene: 7. CDR3 in DNA: TGTGCCAGCAGTTGGGGGCCGGACAGGGAGCAGTACTTC. It encodes CASSWGPDREQYF.

The chain recombines TRBV6-5 with TRBJ2-3; either TRBD1 or TRBD2 may supply D (5 bases each). V shed 7 bases and J shed 2 bases, with 13 bases lying between them. There are 14 residues in the CDR3. The V gene's germline CDR1 is MNHEY and CDR2 SVGAGI. CDR3 in amino acids: CASTGPDFTDTQYF. Here the CDR3 DNA reads TGTGCCAGCACGGGGCCAGACTTCACAGATACGCAGTATTTT.

In this sample, this clonotype turned up a few times. The chain combines TRBV7-9 with TRBJ1-2, with D perhaps matching TRBD1 (5 bases). The CDR3 sequence is 14 residues long. The V end lost 3 bases, the J end lost 5 bases, and 13 bases lay between the germline ends. Per the germline V gene, CDR1 is SEHNR and CDR2 is FQNEAQ (reference sequence). The CDR3 DNA is TGTGCCAGCAGCTTCGTGACAGAACCTTATGGCTACACCTTC. Its translation is CASSFVTEPYGYTF.

J is TRBJ2-3 and V is TRBV4-3; 10 bases align to TRBD1. The ends lost 0 bases at V and 5 bases at J; junction bases unmatched: 2. The length of the CDR3 is 15 residues. CDR1 is LGHNA, CDR2 YSLEER, per germline. Here the CDR3 reads CASSQEGQGVDTQYF. The CDR3 DNA follows: TGCGCCAGCAGCCAAGAAGGACAGGGGGTAGATACGCAGTATTTT.

This clonotype was detected only a few times. The chain is built from TRBV3-1 and TRBJ2-7, with D maybe TRBD1 (6 bases). Trimming stripped 0 bases from V and 5 bases from J, with 23 bases between. CDR3 size: 18 residues. Germline CDR1 reads LGHDT; CDR2 reads YNNKEL (reference sequence). CDR3 nucleotides: TGTGCCAGCAGCCAAGAGCGCCTGGGGGCGAAATTTTCGAACGAGCAGTACTTC. Translated: CASSQERLGAKFSNEQYF.

The rearrangement joins TRBV7-2 to TRBJ2-7; TRBD2 matches 11 bases. The germline V gene has CDR1 SGHTA and CDR2 FQGNSA. V dropped 1 base and J dropped 9; count of bases not matched to a gene: 17. This CDR3 is 18 amino acids long. As DNA, the CDR3 is TGTGCCAGCAGCTTAGTTGGGGGGCTAGCGGGGGGAAATACCGGGCAGTACTTC. Translation: CASSLVGGLAGGNTGQYF. The variable domain in full, with the rest retrieved from reference TRBV7-2 and TRBJ2-7, is GAGVSQSPSNKVTEKGKDVELRCDPISGHTALYWYRQSLGQGLEFLIYFQGNSAPDKSGLPSDRFSAERTGGSVSTLTIQRTQQEDSAVYLCASSLVGGLAGGNTGQYFGPGTRLTVT.

The table lists this clonotype with a few counts. The chain carries TRBV7-9 and TRBJ2-7, with D unclear. This CDR3 is built from 15 residues. Germline V lookup: CDR1 SEHNR, CDR2 FQNEAQ (reference sequence). V was trimmed by 2 bases and J by 3 bases, leaving 14 bases between them. CDR3 in amino acids: CASSLYGDPSYEQYF. CDR3 DNA sequence: TGTGCCAGCAGCTTATATGGGGATCCAAGCTACGAGCAGTACTTC.